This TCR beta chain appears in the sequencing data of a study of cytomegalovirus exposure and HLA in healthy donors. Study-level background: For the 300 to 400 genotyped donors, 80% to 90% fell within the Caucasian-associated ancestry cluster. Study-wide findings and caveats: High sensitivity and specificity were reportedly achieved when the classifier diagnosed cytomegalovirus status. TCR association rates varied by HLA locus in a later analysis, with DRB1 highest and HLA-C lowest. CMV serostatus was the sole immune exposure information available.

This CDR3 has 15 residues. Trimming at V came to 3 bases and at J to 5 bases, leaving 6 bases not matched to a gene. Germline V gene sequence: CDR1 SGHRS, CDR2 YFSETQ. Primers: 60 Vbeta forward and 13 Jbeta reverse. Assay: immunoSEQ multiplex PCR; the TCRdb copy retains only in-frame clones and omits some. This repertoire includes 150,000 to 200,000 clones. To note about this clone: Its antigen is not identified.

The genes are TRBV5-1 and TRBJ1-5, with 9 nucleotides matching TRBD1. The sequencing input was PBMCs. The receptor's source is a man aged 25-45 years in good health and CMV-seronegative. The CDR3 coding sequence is TGCGCCAGCAGCTCCGGGACAGGGTTCGATCAGCCCCAGCATTTT. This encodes CASSSGTGFDQPQHF.